The present T cell receptor (beta chain) was sequenced within a study of T cell responses to AZD1222 COVID-19 vaccine. The assay was immunoSEQ multiplex PCR, and TCRdb's table has in-frame clones only and misses some. The table includes about 110,000 clones, roughly 90% detected once. Regarding the study as a whole: Spike-specific TCR repertoires showed rising breadth and depth after two AZD1222 doses. Only six or seven AZD1222 recipients were seropositive at baseline. Nearly half of spike-specific TCRs reportedly target unmutated variant regions. Vaccine-associated CD4 TCRs ranged over spike, dominating at 160-218 and 743-854.

Germline lookup yields CDR1 SGHRS and CDR2 YFSETQ. V lost 1 base, J lost 3 bases, and 7 bases lay in between. The CDR3 extends over 14 amino acids. Details on this clone: The antigen is not known.

Sequencing was performed on peripheral blood, taken on day 0 of AZD1222 vaccination. This sequence was found in an adult in good health. The chain uses TRBV5-1 and TRBJ1-4; tentatively, D is TRBD1 (5 bases). CDR3 region: CASSLLGANEKLFF. The CDR3 DNA is TGCGCCAGCAGCTTGCTAGGGGCTAATGAAAAACTGTTTTTT.